The 8 T cell receptor beta chains listed next were all sequenced from one sample in a study of regulatory T cells in long-lasting Graves disease. To make TCR beta libraries, researchers used iRepertoire HTBI primers and Arm-PCR of CDR3 regions. TCRdb reprocessed the multiplex PCR reads via MiXCR and lists one record per CDR3 protein. In the table there are roughly 250,000 distinct CDR3 sequences, about 20% of which are singletons. The time point here: newly diagnosed GD, antithyroid drugs for less than 3 months. Following extraction of RNA from PBMCs, that RNA was used to make the TCR library. The data also belong to a second study, concerning T cells in Graves' hyperthyroidism and ophthalmopathy.

The sequencing here drew on peripheral blood mononuclear cells (PBMCs), taken at new diagnosis, from a patient treated with antithyroid drugs. Receptor source: a woman aged 25 to 39 with Graves disease.

This clonotype has a handful of counts. The chain joins TRBV9 to TRBJ2-5; either TRBD1 or TRBD2 may fit D (6 bases each). The CDR3 is 14 residues long. V lost 0 bases to trimming and J lost 3 bases, with 9 bases between them. Germline CDR1 reads SGDLS; CDR2 reads YYNGEE. In nucleotides, the CDR3 is TGTGCCAGCAGCGTAGGGGGGGCCGAAGAGACCCAGTACTTC. Translation: CASSVGGAEETQYF.

This clonotype was observed many times. The chain combines TRBV20-1 with TRBJ2-6; TRBD1 is a possible D gene (6 bases). The germline CDR1 and CDR2 sequences are DFQATT and SNEGSKA (reference sequence). This CDR3 spans 16 amino acids. V gave up 6 bases and J gave up 1 base, with 16 bases separating them. The CDR3 DNA follows: TGCAGTGCAAGGACAGCCCTTGGTTCTGGGGCCAACGTCCTGACTTTC. Translated: CSARTALGSGANVLTF.

This clonotype was recorded many times. V and J are TRBV5-1 and TRBJ2-6; D possibly corresponds to TRBD2 (5 bases). Germline V gene lookup returns CDR1 SGHRS and CDR2 YFSETQ. Trimming cost V 4 bases and J 3 bases, with 14 bases left between them. This CDR3 spans 16 amino acids. Here the CDR3 DNA reads TGCGCCAGCAGCCCCCAGCCCGGGGATGGGGCCAACGTCCTGACTTTC. This codes for CASSPQPGDGANVLTF.

V is TRBV5-1 and J is TRBJ2-7, with TRBD2 matching over 10 bases. The CDR3 is made up of 14 amino acids. The germline V gene encodes CDR1 SGHRS and CDR2 YFSETQ. V lost 4 bases and J lost 3; bases outside the gene matches: 4. The CDR3: CASSPSGGVYEQYF. DNA of the CDR3: TGCGCCAGCAGCCCTAGCGGGGGAGTCTACGAGCAGTACTTC.

This clonotype was recorded at least ten times. The J gene is TRBJ1-2, the V gene TRBV29-1; 7 nucleotides align to TRBD1. J was trimmed by 6 bases and V by 0 bases; bases with no gene match: 1. CDR1 SQVTM and CDR2 ANQGSEA come from the germline V gene. CDR3 length equals 12 residues. The CDR3 DNA is TGCAGCGTTGAAGACAGGGGGGATGGCTACACCTTC. Its protein product is CSVEDRGDGYTF.

There are many counts of this clonotype. The V and J genes are TRBV2 and TRBJ2-2, with unresolved D. The V gene's germline CDR1 is SNHLY and CDR2 FYNNEI. The V and J ends lost 3 bases and 2 bases respectively, with 10 bases between them. CDR3 length: 15 residues. DNA for the CDR3: TGTGCCAGCAGTGACAGCCTTGGTAACACCGGGGAGCTGTTTTTT. It translates to CASSDSLGNTGELFF. The full variable domain, its missing parts supplied by reference TRBV2 and TRBJ2-2, is EPEVTQTPSHQVTQMGQEVILRCVPISNHLYFYWYRQILGQKVEFLVSFYNNEISEKSEIFDDQFSVERPDGSNFTLKIRSTKLEDSAMYFCASSDSLGNTGELFFGEGSRLTVL.

This clonotype showed up just a few times. The genes are TRBV20-1 and TRBJ1-2, with a tentative D call TRBD1 (5 bases). V was shortened by 6 bases and J by 5 bases, with 16 bases between the two germline ends. CDR1 is DFQATT, CDR2 SNEGSKA, per germline (reference sequence). The length of the CDR3 is 13 residues. CDR3: CSAPVVQGYGYTF. In nucleotides, the CDR3 is TGCAGTGCCCCTGTCGTCCAGGGTTATGGCTACACCTTC.

This clonotype came up many times. The chain uses TRBV2 and TRBJ1-6, with 11 bases identical to TRBD1. Germline CDR1 SNHLY, CDR2 FYNNEI. The V gene end was trimmed by 7 bases and the J gene end by 1 base; junction bases not matched to a gene: 3. The CDR3 spans 16 residues. The CDR3 coding sequence is TGTGCCAGCACCGGACAGGGGGCTTCCTATAATTCACCCCTCCACTTT. It translates to CASTGQGASYNSPLHF.